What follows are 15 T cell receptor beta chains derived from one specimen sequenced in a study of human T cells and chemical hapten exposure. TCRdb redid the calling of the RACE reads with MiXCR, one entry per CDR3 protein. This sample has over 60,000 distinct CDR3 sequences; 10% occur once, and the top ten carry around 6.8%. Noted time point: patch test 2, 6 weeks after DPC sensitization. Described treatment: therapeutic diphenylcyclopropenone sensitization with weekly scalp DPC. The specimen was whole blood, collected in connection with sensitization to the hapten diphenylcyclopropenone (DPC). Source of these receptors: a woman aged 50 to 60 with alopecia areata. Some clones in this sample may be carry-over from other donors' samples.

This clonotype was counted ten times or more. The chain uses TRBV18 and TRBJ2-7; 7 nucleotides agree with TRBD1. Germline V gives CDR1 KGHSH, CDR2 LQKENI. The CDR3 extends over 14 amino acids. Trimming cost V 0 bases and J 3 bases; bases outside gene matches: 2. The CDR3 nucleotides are TGTGCCAGCTCACCACCGACAGGGATCTACGAGCAGTACTTC. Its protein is CASSPPTGIYEQYF.

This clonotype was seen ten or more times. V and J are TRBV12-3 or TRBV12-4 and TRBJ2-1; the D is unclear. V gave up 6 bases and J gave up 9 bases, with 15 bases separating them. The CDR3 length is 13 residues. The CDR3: CASRPNGKTEQFF. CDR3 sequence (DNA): TGTGCCAGCAGACCGAATGGGAAGACTGAGCAGTTCTTC.

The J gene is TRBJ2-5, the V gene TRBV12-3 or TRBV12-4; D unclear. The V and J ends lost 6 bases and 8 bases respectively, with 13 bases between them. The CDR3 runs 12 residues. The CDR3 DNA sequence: TGTGCCAGCAGCATAATGAGAGAAACCCAGTACTTC. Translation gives CASSIMRETQYF.

The CDR3 region has the DNA TGCAGCGTTGCTCCGGACTTGAGCTCCTACGAGCAGTACTTC. Its protein is CSVAPDLSSYEQYF. This chain connects TRBV29-1 to TRBJ2-7, with D perhaps TRBD2 (5 bases). Germline V gene lookup returns CDR1 SQVTM and CDR2 ANQGSEA. The germline V and J ends were trimmed by 4 bases and 0 bases, with 13 bases remaining between them. This CDR3 comprises 14 residues.

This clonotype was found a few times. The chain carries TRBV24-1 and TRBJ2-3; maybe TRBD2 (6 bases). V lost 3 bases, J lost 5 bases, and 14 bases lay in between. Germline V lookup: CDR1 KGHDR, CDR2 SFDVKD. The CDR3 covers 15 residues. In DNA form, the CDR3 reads TGTGCCACCAGTGATGCGGACTACCGCCTAGATACGCAGTATTTT. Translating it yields CATSDADYRLDTQYF.

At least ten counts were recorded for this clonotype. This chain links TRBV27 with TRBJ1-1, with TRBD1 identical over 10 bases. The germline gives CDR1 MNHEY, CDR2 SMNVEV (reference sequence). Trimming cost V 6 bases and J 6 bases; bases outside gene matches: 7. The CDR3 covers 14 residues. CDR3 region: CASRTGTGVAEAFF. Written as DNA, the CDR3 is TGTGCCAGCAGGACCGGGACAGGGGTTGCTGAAGCTTTCTTT.

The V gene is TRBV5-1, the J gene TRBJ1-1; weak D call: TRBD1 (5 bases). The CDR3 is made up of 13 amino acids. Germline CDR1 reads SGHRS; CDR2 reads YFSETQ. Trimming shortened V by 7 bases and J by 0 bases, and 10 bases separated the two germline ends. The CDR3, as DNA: TGCGCCAGCTTCGGACACTTGAACACTGAAGCTTTCTTT. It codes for CASFGHLNTEAFF. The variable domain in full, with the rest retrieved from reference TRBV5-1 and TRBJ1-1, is KAGVTQTPRYLIKTRGQQVTLSCSPISGHRSVSWYQQTPGQGLQFLFEYFSETQRNKGNFPGRFSGRQFSNSRSEMNVSTLELGDSALYLCASFGHLNTEAFFGQGTRLTVV.

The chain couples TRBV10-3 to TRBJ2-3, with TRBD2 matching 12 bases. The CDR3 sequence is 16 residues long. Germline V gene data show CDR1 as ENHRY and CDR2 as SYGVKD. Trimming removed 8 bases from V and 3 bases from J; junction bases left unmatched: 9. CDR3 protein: CAISLTSGGRTDTQYF. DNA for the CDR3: TGTGCCATCTCGTTGACTAGCGGGGGTAGGACAGATACGCAGTATTTT.

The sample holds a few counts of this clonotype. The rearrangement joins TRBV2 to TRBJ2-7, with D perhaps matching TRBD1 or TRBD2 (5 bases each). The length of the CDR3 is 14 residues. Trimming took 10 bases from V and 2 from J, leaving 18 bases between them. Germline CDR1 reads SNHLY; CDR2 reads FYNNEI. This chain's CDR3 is CATQGRGKAYEQYF. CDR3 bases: TGTGCCACCCAGGGACGAGGGAAAGCCTACGAGCAGTACTTC.

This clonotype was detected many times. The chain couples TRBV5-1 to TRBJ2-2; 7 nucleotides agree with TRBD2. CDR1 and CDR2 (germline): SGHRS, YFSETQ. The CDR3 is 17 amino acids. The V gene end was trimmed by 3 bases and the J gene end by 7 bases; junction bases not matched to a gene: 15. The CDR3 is CASSWSETGTNSGELFF. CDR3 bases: TGCGCCAGCAGCTGGTCCGAAACCGGGACTAATAGCGGGGAGCTGTTTTTT.

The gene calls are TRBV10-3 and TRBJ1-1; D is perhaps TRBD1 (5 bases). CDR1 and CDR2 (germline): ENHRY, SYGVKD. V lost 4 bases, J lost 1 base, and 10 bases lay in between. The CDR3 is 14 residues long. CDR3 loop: CAISASGPNTEAFF. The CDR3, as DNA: TGTGCCATCAGTGCATCAGGGCCGAACACTGAAGCTTTCTTT.

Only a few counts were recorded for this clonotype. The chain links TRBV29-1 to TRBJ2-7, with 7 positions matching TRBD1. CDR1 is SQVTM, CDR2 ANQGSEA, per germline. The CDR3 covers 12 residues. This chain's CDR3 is CSGWDSPYEQYF. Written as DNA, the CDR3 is TGCTCCGGTTGGGACAGCCCCTACGAGCAGTACTTC.

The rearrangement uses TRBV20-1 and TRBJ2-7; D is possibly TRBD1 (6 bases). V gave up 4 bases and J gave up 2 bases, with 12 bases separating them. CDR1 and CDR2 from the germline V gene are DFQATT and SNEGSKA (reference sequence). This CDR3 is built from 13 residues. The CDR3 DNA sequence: TGCAGTGCTATGGACAGAACTACCTACGAGCAGTACTTC. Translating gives CSAMDRTTYEQYF.

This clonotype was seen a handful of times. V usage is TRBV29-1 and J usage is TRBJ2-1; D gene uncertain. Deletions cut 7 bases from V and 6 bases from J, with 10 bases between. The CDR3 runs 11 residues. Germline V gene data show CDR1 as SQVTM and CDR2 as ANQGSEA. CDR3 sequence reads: CSADRVNEQFF. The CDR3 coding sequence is TGCAGCGCCGACCGAGTCAATGAGCAGTTCTTC.

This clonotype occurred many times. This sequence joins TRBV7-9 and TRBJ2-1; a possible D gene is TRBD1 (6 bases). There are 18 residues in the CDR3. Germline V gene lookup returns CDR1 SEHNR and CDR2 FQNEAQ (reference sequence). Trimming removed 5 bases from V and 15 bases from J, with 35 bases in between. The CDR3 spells CASSPLGSPTGFKHYWFF. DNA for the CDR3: TGTGCCAGCAGCCCACTCGGTTCCCCCACAGGGTTCAAGCATTACTGGTTCTTC.